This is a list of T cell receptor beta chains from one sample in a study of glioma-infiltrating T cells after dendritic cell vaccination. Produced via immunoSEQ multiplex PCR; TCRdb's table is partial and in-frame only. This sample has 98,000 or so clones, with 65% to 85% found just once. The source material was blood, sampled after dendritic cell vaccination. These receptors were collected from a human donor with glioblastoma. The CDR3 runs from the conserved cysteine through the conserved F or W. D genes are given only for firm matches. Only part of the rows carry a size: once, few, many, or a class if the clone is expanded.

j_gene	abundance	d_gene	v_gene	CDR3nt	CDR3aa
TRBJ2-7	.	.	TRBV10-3	TGTGCCATAGGACTCAGCTCCTACGAGCAGTACTTC	CAIGLSSYEQYF
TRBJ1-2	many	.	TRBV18	TGTGCCAGCTCACCCAGGGACTGGGGAGGCTACACCTTC	CASSPRDWGGYTF
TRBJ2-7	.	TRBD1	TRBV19	TGTGCCAGTAGCCTGACAGGGGCTTCTGTCCAGCAGTACTTC	CASSLTGASVQQYF
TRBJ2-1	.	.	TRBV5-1	TGCGCCAGCAGCTGGGGACTCAATGAGCAGTTCTTC	CASSWGLNEQFF
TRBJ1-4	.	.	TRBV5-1	TGCGCCAGCAGCATACAGGGTACTAGACTGTTTTTT	CASSIQGTRLFF
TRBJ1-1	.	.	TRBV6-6	TGTGCCAGCAGTTACCCAGAGGGCGGAGCTTTCTTT	CASSYPEGGAFF
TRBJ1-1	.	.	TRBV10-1	TGCGCCAGCAGTGCAACTCGACGAGGGAACACTGAAGCTTTCTTT	CASSATRRGNTEAFF
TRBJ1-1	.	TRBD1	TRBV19	TGTGCCAGTAGTACCCCTTTCGGACAGGGGAGAGTGAGGACTTTCTTT	CASSTPFGQGRVRTFF
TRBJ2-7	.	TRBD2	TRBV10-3	TGTGCCATCAGTGAACTAGCGGGAGTAGGCAAGCAGTACTTC	CAISELAGVGKQYF
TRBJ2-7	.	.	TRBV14	TGTGCCAGCAGGCGGACAGCTGGCAGGAACGAGCAGTACTTC	CASRRTAGRNEQYF
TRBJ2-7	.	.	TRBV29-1	TGCAGCGTCCTGGAGGCAGCGGACGAGCAGTACTTC	CSVLEAADEQYF
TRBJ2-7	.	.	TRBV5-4	TGTGCCAGCAGCTTGGGACAGAAAAATGGCTACGAGCAGTACTTC	CASSLGQKNGYEQYF
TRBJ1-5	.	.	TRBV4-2	TGTGCCAGCGCGCCTCAGGGGAGCGACAATCAGCCCCAGCATTTT	CASAPQGSDNQPQHF
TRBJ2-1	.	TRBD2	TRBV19	TGTGCCAGTACAGCTAGCGGGGGGCTTAGCTCCTACAATGAGCAGTTCTTC	CASTASGGLSSYNEQFF
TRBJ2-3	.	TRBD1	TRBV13	TGTGCCAGCAGCTCCAACCGACAGGGTCCTCAAAAGGCAGATACGCAGTATTTT	CASSSNRQGPQKADTQYF
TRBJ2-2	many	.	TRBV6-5	TGTGCCACCGGTAGGGGCGCAACGAACACCGGGGAGCTGTTTTTT	CATGRGATNTGELFF
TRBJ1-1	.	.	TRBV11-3	TGTGCCAGCAGCTTCCAGGGCAAAGAAGCTTTCTTT	CASSFQGKEAFF
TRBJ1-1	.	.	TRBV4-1	TGCGCCAGCAGCCACTCAGACTACAGGGCAAAGAACACTGAAGCTTTCTTT	CASSHSDYRAKNTEAFF
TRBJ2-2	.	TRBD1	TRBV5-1	TGCGCCAGCCGACAGGGGGCGGACACCGGGGAGCTGTTTTTT	CASRQGADTGELFF
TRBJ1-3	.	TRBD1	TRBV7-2	TGTGCCAGCAGCCCCGGACAGGGCACTAACACCATATATTTT	CASSPGQGTNTIYF
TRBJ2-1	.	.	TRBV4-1	TGCGCCAGCAGCCAGCCCTCAAATAACAGGGCGTCCTACAATGAGCAGTTCTTC	CASSQPSNNRASYNEQFF
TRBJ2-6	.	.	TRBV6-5	TGTGCCAGCTCATCTGGGGCCAACGTCCTGACTTTC	CASSSGANVLTF
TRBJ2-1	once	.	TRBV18	TGTGCCAGCTACAGGGGGGGCGATGAGCAGTTCTTC	CASYRGGDEQFF
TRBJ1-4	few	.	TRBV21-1	TGTAGAAGTGGGCAAAATGAAAAACTGTTTTTT	CRSGQNEKLFF
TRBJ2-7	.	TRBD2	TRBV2	TGTGCCAGCAAAAAACAAGCACCGGGACTAGCGACCTACGAGCAGTACTTC	CASKKQAPGLATYEQYF
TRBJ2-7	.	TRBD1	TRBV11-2	TGTGCCAGCAGCTTAGTAGCCCGGACAGGTGGAAACTACGAGCAGTACTTC	CASSLVARTGGNYEQYF
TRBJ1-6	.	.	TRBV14	TGTGCCAGCAGCCCGACCTCGAGGGTTGTAAATTCACCCCTCCACTTT	CASSPTSRVVNSPLHF
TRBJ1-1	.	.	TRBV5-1	TGCGCCGGAGGACAGAGTGAAGCTTTCTTT	CAGGQSEAFF
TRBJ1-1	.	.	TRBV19	TGTGCCAGTAGCCTGGAGAGCACTGAAGCTTTCTTT	CASSLESTEAFF
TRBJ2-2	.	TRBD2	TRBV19	TGTGCCAGTAGTATTCTGAGGGGGACTAGCGACACCGGGGAGCTGTTTTTT	CASSILRGTSDTGELFF
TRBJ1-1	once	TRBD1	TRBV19	TGTGCCAGTAGTATTAGAGGGACAGAGGCTTTCTTT	CASSIRGTEAFF